This T cell receptor beta chain is drawn from a study of blood T cell repertoires in COVID-19 (TCRdb year 2020). For the study in its entirety: Collaborator samples came from the United States, Italy and Spain and covered acute and convalescent phases of COVID-19. The repertoires were made available in a free public database intended to serve as a resource for research on the immune response to SARS-CoV-2. The prospective study material was composed of cDNA or gDNA derived from T cells, B-cell-depleted T cells, or PBMCs. The sample metadata nearly always contained a de-identified subject ID, COVID-19 status, age in years and sex. Samples were obtained from the ongoing ImmuneRACE study (first 160 participants) and from some 1,200 subjects provided by 6 global collaborators. Subjects who had been exposed to COVID-19, were actively infected with it, or had recovered from it provided the deeply sampled blood TCRbeta repertoires that made up the dataset. Where available, HLA class I and class II types were obtained from metadata supplied by the sample provider rather than from assay-based typing. What the authors observed across the whole study: The quantity of clinical and demographic metadata differed by source and by participant and was supplied without curation.

TCRbeta CDR3 regions were amplified from genomic DNA by means of the immunoSEQ Assay, a bias-controlled multiplex PCR. Per the source publication's procedure: Nucleated cell counts per sample were estimated from amplification of reference gene primers within the assay. Sequence reads were collapsed and filtered to measure the absolute abundance of every unique TCRbeta CDR3 rearrangement. For each sample, productive Simpson clonality was calculated as the square root of Simpson's diversity index across productive rearrangements. TCRdb mirrors the immuneACCESS table, restricted to in-frame sequences. Some clones are absent from its copies; in checked studies, under half trace to an unresolved V gene, and the reason for the others is unknown. The V and J calls and clone size were taken over from that table, and D and trimming were inferred from the DNA. The sample yields more than 200,000 clones; about 87% were counted once. The leading ten clones occupy more than 4.5% of the sample.

From V the trimming removes 0 bases and from J it removes 8 bases, while the gene matches leave 7 bases of the junction unaccounted for. Sequences LGHDT (CDR1) and YNNKEL (CDR2) are obtained from the germline V gene (reference sequence). From its cysteine to its phenylalanine, the CDR3 spans 15 amino acids. CDR3 DNA is the only sequence kept; it has 45 bases, read in frame from the first base. As for this clone: What antigen it recognizes has not been identified. No base qualities exist here, and no much larger clone lies one base off it.

At one collaborating source in Seattle, patients were enrolled during active infection and were followed longitudinally through the course of disease. Whole blood was collected in K2EDTA tubes by collaborating institutions according to the institutions' own protocols. For TCRbeta analysis, collaborator samples were shipped as frozen whole blood, as isolated PBMCs, or as DNA extracted from either sample type. The sequenced sample consisted of peripheral blood. Recombination linked TRBV3-1 (or the pseudogene TRBV3-2) to TRBJ2-1; TRBD1 matches 7 bases in the middle. This clonotype was obtained from a woman aged 55 to 70 with COVID-19, enrolled during active disease. CDR3 sequence: CASSQDSTGAYEQFF. The nucleotide sequence is TGTGCCAGCAGCCAAGATTCAACAGGGGCTTATGAGCAGTTCTTC.